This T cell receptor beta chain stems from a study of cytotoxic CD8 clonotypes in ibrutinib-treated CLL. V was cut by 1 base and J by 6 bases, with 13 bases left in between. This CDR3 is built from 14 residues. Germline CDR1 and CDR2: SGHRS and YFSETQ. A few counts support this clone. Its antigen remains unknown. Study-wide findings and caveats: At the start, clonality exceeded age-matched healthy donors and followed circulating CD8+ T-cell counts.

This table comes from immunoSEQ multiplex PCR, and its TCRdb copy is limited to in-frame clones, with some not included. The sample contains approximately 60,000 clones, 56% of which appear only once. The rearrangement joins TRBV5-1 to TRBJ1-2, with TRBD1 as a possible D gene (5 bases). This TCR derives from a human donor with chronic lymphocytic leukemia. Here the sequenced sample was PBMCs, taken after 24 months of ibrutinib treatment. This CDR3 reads CASSLSGTLNGYTF. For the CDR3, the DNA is TGCGCCAGCAGCTTGTCCGGGACTTTAAATGGCTACACCTTC.